The clone carrying this TCR beta chain is a singleton in its sample. The antigen remains unidentified. The data originate from a study of OX40 agonist ivuxolimab in advanced cancers. For the study at large: Participants could have had prior anti-PD-1, anti-PD-L1 or anti-CTLA-4 therapy, and approximately 37% had some. Three dose-escalation patients had partial responses: one with hepatocellular carcinoma and two with cutaneous melanoma.

Findings and limits, study-wide: On average, a greater number of expanded clones characterised CD8+ T cells relative to CD4+. Some of the lowest clonal expansion was seen in partial responders at 0.1-3.0 mg/kg.

The CDR3 is made up of 12 amino acids. Trimming left V 1 base short and J 0 bases short, with 1 base between. Germline lookup yields CDR1 SGHNT and CDR2 YYREEE (reference sequence). The table came from immunoSEQ multiplex PCR; TCRdb's copy has only in-frame clones and leaves some out. Here the sample spans 55,000 to 70,000 clones, 80% to 90% being singletons. Sequences were derived from CD4+ or CD8+ T cells sorted from blood, sampled in a trial of the OX40 agonist ivuxolimab. The V call is TRBV5-4, the J call TRBJ1-1; D remains unclear. The receptor was isolated from an adult with an advanced solid tumor such as melanoma, head and neck, liver or kidney cancer. CDR3 in DNA: TGTGCCAGCAGCTTGCTGAACACTGAAGCTTTCTTT. This sequence encodes CASSLLNTEAFF.